The T cell receptor beta chain described here comes from a study of T cell responses to AZD1222 COVID-19 vaccine (dated by TCRdb to the early 2020s). For the wider study: AZD1222 recipients given second doses at about 4 weeks or at about 12 weeks were pooled, since spike-specific TCR depth and breadth were not found to differ between the two schedules. TCR sequencing was performed for fewer than 250 trial participants, of whom 200 to 210 were given two doses of AZD1222 and approximately 25 were given two doses of MenACWY control vaccine. Enrollment into the trials was organized by age into subgroups of 18-55, 56-69 and 70-plus years, and those subgroups contained approximately 160, 26 and 62 TCR-sequenced participants, respectively.

In the paper's terms, the time point label means: baseline before first vaccination. Vaccinee samples came from UK trials COV001 and COV002, including a single-blind randomized controlled phase 2/3 trial of AZD1222 (ChAdOx1 nCoV-19) in healthy adults. Trial participant PBMC samples were collected at day 0 and day 28 after the second dose for TCRbeta chain sequencing. As to this clone: The antigen it binds to is not known. No base qualities exist here, and no much larger clone lies one base off it.

The paper as a whole reports these results and caveats: Spike-specific TCR breadth and depth rose significantly after two AZD1222 doses compared with day 0 and with MenACWY recipients. Because no day 14 peak-response samples were available, the repertoires could be characterized only after the peak T cell response. Reportedly, close to half of the unique spike-specific TCRs recognized epitopes lying outside the regions that are mutated in the B.1.351 and B.1.1.7 variants. In the small 56-69-year group, the increase in depth fell short of significance, most likely because of low power. Conclusions about previously exposed vaccinees are limited, since just five to seven AZD1222 recipients were seropositive for SARS-CoV-2 at baseline. The vaccine-associated CD4 TCRs covered the entire spike protein, and the dominant responses fell in regions 160-218 and 743-854. Participants were mostly white British and included more females than males, and it was suggested by the authors that clonal diversity may have been underestimated.

V is shortened by 8 bases, J by 2 bases, and the region joining them spans 10 bases. The CDR3 contains 13 residues, cysteine and phenylalanine counted. CDR3 DNA is the only sequence kept; it has 39 bases, read in frame from the first base. The CDR3 regions of human TCRbeta chains were analyzed by immunosequencing. On the authors' methods: TCRs in the repertoires were matched against a reference library of SARS-CoV-2-specific TCRs that had been generated with the MIRA antigen-specificity platform. Breadth was defined as the fraction of unique TCRs that were SARS-CoV-2-associated. Depth was defined as the fraction of total T cells that were SARS-CoV-2-associated. Using the MIRA data, every spike-specific TCR was mapped to the spike region that the TCR reacted to and assigned to either a CD4 or a CD8 class. Log10-transformed breadth and depth values were compared by one-way ANOVA with Sidak's multiple comparisons tests. TCRdb stores this immuneACCESS table with in-frame sequences only. Part of the clones is absent; in the studies checked, under half of the shortfall reflects unresolved V genes, and no reason is known for the rest. That table is the source of V, J and clone size, and D and trimming were worked out from the DNA. The sample includes 120,000 or so clones, with about 90% observed a single time. Of the sample, over 1.5% falls within the top ten clones.

The clonotype was recovered from an adult in good health. The chain is made from TRBV12-3 or TRBV12-4 and TRBJ2-1; the D gene is perhaps TRBD1 or TRBD2, as each covers 6 bases. The sequences come from peripheral blood, collected on day 0 of AZD1222 vaccination. The nucleotides read TGTGCCAGCTCTCGGGGGCCCTACAATGAGCAGTTCTTC. The translation is CASSRGPYNEQFF.